The 17 T cell receptor beta chains below all came from one sample that was sequenced in a study of blood T cells in healthy people across ages. Using a J-beta primer mix together with a sample-barcoded 5' primer, a second PCR was run for roughly 7 to 12 cycles. A single record per CDR3 protein comes from TCRdb applying MiXCR to the 5' RACE reads. The sample has roughly 730,000 distinct CDR3 sequences; more than 50% are singletons. Sequenced input: blood. These receptors all come from a man in his forties in good health.

The chain combines TRBV29-1 with TRBJ2-7; TRBD1 aligns across 9 bases. In germline, CDR1 is SQVTM, CDR2 ANQGSEA. Germline trimming cut 0 bases from V and 7 bases from J; bases unmatched to any gene: 10. This CDR3 spans 15 amino acids. This CDR3 is CSVEDGQGWNNEQYF. CDR3 DNA sequence: TGCAGCGTTGAAGACGGACAGGGGTGGAACAATGAGCAGTACTTC.

V is TRBV6-5 and J is TRBJ1-1; D remains ambiguous. Trimming shortened V by 0 bases and J by 3 bases, and 8 bases separated the two germline ends. Germline CDR1 MNHEY, CDR2 SVGAGI. The CDR3 length is 14 residues. The CDR3 DNA sequence: TGTGCCAGCAGTTACTCTAGCGGGCACACTGAAGCTTTCTTT. Encoded protein: CASSYSSGHTEAFF.

This clonotype was counted between two and nine times. The V call is TRBV7-8, the J call TRBJ2-3, with TRBD2 matching 8 bases. The CDR3 extends over 16 amino acids. Looked up from germline, CDR1 is SGHVS and CDR2 is FQNEAQ. The V gene end was trimmed by 5 bases and the J gene end by 5 bases; junction bases not matched to a gene: 12. The CDR3 DNA reads as TGTGCCAGCAGCCCTGGTGGGCGGGGGGCCCAAGATACGCAGTATTTT. Translating it yields CASSPGGRGAQDTQYF.

The chain has TRBV20-1 and TRBJ1-6; D ambiguous. Germline-derived CDR1 and CDR2 are DFQATT and SNEGSKA (reference sequence). V was pared by 5 bases and J by 8 bases, with 4 bases between. The CDR3 extends over 10 amino acids. CDR3: CSAVDSPLHF. For the CDR3, the DNA is TGCAGTGCTGTAGATTCACCCCTCCACTTT.

Remarks on this clonotype: One end of the junction does not line up with germline, which may come from a read error. The V and J genes are TRBV28 and TRBJ2-6, with D possibly being TRBD1 (5 bases). The CDR3 covers 18 residues. Germline V gives CDR1 MDHEN, CDR2 SYDVKM. The CDR3 loop reads CASSSPLIQASGANVLIF. The CDR3 region has the DNA TGTGCCAGCAGTTCGCCACTAATCCAGGCGTCTGGGGCCAACGTCCTGATTTTC. Combining the CDR3 with reference TRBV28 and TRBJ2-6 gives the whole variable domain DVKVTQSSRYLVKRTGEKVFLECVQDMDHENMFWYRQDPGLGLRLIYFSYDVKMKEKGDIPEGYSVSREKKERFSLILESASTNQTSMYLCASSSPLIQASGANVLIFGAGSRLTVL.

The chain employs TRBV20-1 and TRBJ2-1, with 11 bases matching TRBD2. The CDR3 has 14 amino acids. J gave up 7 bases and V 5 bases, and 7 bases lay outside the gene matches. Germline V gene lookup returns CDR1 DFQATT and CDR2 SNEGSKA (reference sequence). The CDR3 bases are TGCAGTGCTGGTAGCGGGAGGGCCAGTAATGAGCAGTTCTTC. This gives the protein CSAGSGRASNEQFF.

This clonotype came up a few times. The chain carries TRBV5-1 and TRBJ2-3; D remains unclear. V lost 4 bases and J 2 bases, leaving 8 bases between the germline ends. Germline loops: CDR1 SGHRS, CDR2 YFSETQ. This CDR3 spans 13 amino acids. CDR3 amino acids: CASSRSSTDTQYF. The CDR3 nucleotides are TGCGCCAGCAGCCGTTCCTCCACAGATACGCAGTATTTT.

This rearrangement joins TRBV20-1 to TRBJ2-7; TRBD2 matches 7 bases. CDR3 length: 15 amino acids. Germline loops: CDR1 DFQATT, CDR2 SNEGSKA (reference sequence). V trimming: 5 bases; J trimming: 7 bases; junction bases outside the gene matches: 17. The CDR3 loop is CSAYWGLAGAGEQYF. CDR3 DNA: TGCAGTGCTTATTGGGGTCTCGCGGGAGCTGGAGAGCAGTACTTC.

Turning to this clonotype: An end of the junction differs from the germline gene, which may be a read error. V usage is TRBV11-2 and J usage is TRBJ2-7; D is possibly TRBD2 (6 bases). The CDR3 has 15 residues. The germline V gene encodes CDR1 SGHAT and CDR2 FQNNGV. The CDR3 bases are TGCGCCAGCAGCTTAGGAAAGGAGGGGCCCTACGAGCAGTACTTC. Its translation is CASSLGKEGPYEQYF.

This clonotype occurred a few times. The V gene is TRBV10-3, the J gene TRBJ2-3; D remains unclear. The V end was cut by 8 bases, the J end by 2 bases, with 11 bases between. The germline gives CDR1 ENHRY, CDR2 SYGVKD. This CDR3 is 13 amino acids long. The CDR3 here is CAILYHATDTQYF. CDR3 DNA: TGTGCCATCTTGTACCACGCCACAGATACGCAGTATTTT.

The genes are TRBV9 and TRBJ2-7; the D is unclear. The J call is doubtful: the DNA matches TRBJ2-5 better. The length of the CDR3 is 14 residues. The V gene's germline CDR1 is SGDLS and CDR2 YYNGEE. CDR3 sequence: CASSVAPSGETQYF. CDR3 coding DNA: TGTGCCAGCAGCGTAGCCCCTTCGGGAGAGACCCAGTACTTC.

The chain links TRBV9 to TRBJ2-7, with D tentatively TRBD1 or TRBD2 (5 bases each). The J call could be wrong; TRBJ2-5 is a better fit for the DNA end. Germline V gene sequence: CDR1 SGDLS, CDR2 YYNGEE. The CDR3 loop spans 14 amino acids. The CDR3 here is CASSVGAGSKTQYF. The CDR3 DNA reads as TGTGCCAGCAGCGTAGGTGCAGGGAGTAAGACCCAGTACTTC.

J is TRBJ2-6 and V is TRBV11-2; D ambiguous. Germline values: CDR1 SGHAT, CDR2 FQNNGV. The CDR3 spans 14 residues. The V and J ends lost 5 bases and 4 bases respectively, with 9 bases between them. The CDR3 DNA sequence: TGTGCCAGCAGCCAGAACACGGGGGCCAACGTCCTGACTTTC. Amino acid sequence: CASSQNTGANVLTF.

V usage is TRBV7-2 and J usage is TRBJ1-2; 7 bases align to TRBD1. This CDR3 contains 15 residues. Germline loops: CDR1 SGHTA, CDR2 FQGNSA. The J segment lost 2 bases and the V segment lost 6 bases, leaving 9 bases of the junction unmatched. As DNA, the CDR3 is TGTGCCAGCAGTTACGGGACAGCACAAAACTATGGCTACACCTTC. Translating gives CASSYGTAQNYGYTF.

The chain has TRBV5-1 and TRBJ1-1; D is perhaps TRBD1 (5 bases). CDR3 length equals 14 residues. From germline, CDR1 is SGHRS and CDR2 YFSETQ. V was cut by 5 bases and J by 3 bases, with 14 bases left in between. Written as DNA, the CDR3 is TGCGCCAGCAGTCGGGGGGAGCGCGACACTGAAGCTTTCTTT. It translates to CASSRGERDTEAFF.

This clonotype was seen a single time. The rearrangement links TRBV28 to TRBJ1-5; D is unresolved. The V and J ends lost 6 bases and 8 bases respectively, with 20 bases between them. CDR1 MDHEN and CDR2 SYDVKM come from the germline V gene. The CDR3 runs to 15 residues. CDR3 in DNA: TGTGCCAGCAGGGGATCTCCACTCACTGGAGAGCCCCAGCATTTT. This encodes CASRGSPLTGEPQHF.

V usage is TRBV5-1 and J usage is TRBJ1-1, with TRBD1 matching over 7 bases. Germline V lookup: CDR1 SGHRS, CDR2 YFSETQ. The CDR3 sequence is 13 residues long. The J segment lost 7 bases and the V segment lost 2 bases, leaving 5 bases of the junction unmatched. The chain's CDR3 is CASSLNRGGEAFF. The DNA for the CDR3 is TGCGCCAGCAGCTTAAACAGGGGAGGTGAAGCTTTCTTT. Combining the CDR3 with reference TRBV5-1 and TRBJ1-1 gives the whole variable domain KAGVTQTPRYLIKTRGQQVTLSCSPISGHRSVSWYQQTPGQGLQFLFEYFSETQRNKGNFPGRFSGRQFSNSRSEMNVSTLELGDSALYLCASSLNRGGEAFFGQGTRLTVV.